The rows below give T cell receptor beta chains drawn from one sample of a study of response to subunit inactivated influenza vaccine. TCRdb passed the RT-PCR reads through MiXCR, listing each CDR3 protein once. The sample holds roughly 520,000 distinct CDR3 sequences, roughly 23% seen once. The specimen comprised CD4+ T cells sorted from PBMCs, sampled about 5 days after vaccination. These TCRs come from a man in his fifties or sixties who received an inactivated influenza vaccine. Each CDR3 is given without its conserved first and last residue. The order of the fields is J gene, clone size, V gene, CDR3 protein. Size is omitted from some rows. Given values are once, few, many or a class for expanded clones.

TRBJ2-1 | . | TRBV7-9 | ASSFRTSGRYEQF
TRBJ2-7 | few | TRBV12-3/TRBV12-4 | ASSPQGRFVDEQY
TRBJ1-2 | few | TRBV24-1 | ATSDLLGGGYT
TRBJ2-1 | few | TRBV12-3/TRBV12-4 | ASRGSGRTEQF
TRBJ2-7 | few | TRBV4-3 | ASSQDQGSEQY
TRBJ2-2 | . | TRBV10-3 | AITQGGGGYTGELF
TRBJ2-3 | many | TRBV5-5 | ASSLFYVAGGLYTQY
TRBJ2-7 | . | TRBV20-1 | SARTRAEKY
TRBJ2-3 | . | TRBV7-9 | ASSLARITSTDTQY
TRBJ2-7 | few | TRBV15 | ATSRDSKGMEQY
TRBJ2-3 | . | TRBV7-7 | ASSLWGVTDTQY
TRBJ1-4 | few | TRBV20-1 | SARGVQGDNNEKLF
TRBJ2-1 | . | TRBV7-9 | ASSLLAGAYNEQF
TRBJ1-2 | . | TRBV7-8 | ASSLVGQGGGYT
TRBJ1-1 | few | TRBV12-3/TRBV12-4 | ASIANTEAF
TRBJ2-5 | . | TRBV12-3/TRBV12-4 | ASSFWAGEETQY
TRBJ2-5 | . | TRBV6-5 | ASSHRRQAVFETQY
TRBJ2-1 | few | TRBV20-1 | SATDPRNNEQF
TRBJ2-4 | few | TRBV11-2 | ASSLGGSLAKNIQY
TRBJ1-2 | . | TRBV20-1 | SARDPAGYGYT